Listed here are 5 T cell receptor beta chains from one sample, sequenced in a study of cytomegalovirus exposure and HLA in healthy donors. This PCR relied on a set of 60 Vbeta primers and 13 Jbeta primers. Clones were read by immunoSEQ multiplex PCR, and TCRdb kept only the in-frame ones, dropping some. There are 150,000 to 200,000 clones in the sample; 80% to 90% occur only once, and approximately 2.4% lies in the top ten. Sequenced sample: PBMCs. These receptors came from a male donor in good health and CMV-seronegative.

This chain joins TRBV4-2 and TRBJ1-2; 9 bases align to TRBD1. Germline loops: CDR1 LGHNA, CDR2 YNFKEQ. This CDR3 region has 17 residues. V dropped 4 bases and J dropped 2; count of bases not matched to a gene: 11. Written as DNA, the CDR3 is TGTGCCAGCAGCCTACTTCTAAGGGACAGGGACAACTATGGCTACACCTTC. Residues: CASSLLLRDRDNYGYTF.

The chain combines TRBV19 with TRBJ1-1; 7 bases line up with TRBD1. Germline CDR1 reads LNHDA; CDR2 reads SQIVND (reference sequence). The CDR3 is made up of 13 amino acids. V lost 8 bases, J lost 4 bases, and 7 bases stayed unmatched. This chain's CDR3 is CASANRGFTEAFF. Here the CDR3 DNA reads TGTGCCAGTGCTAACAGGGGATTCACTGAAGCTTTCTTT.

V is TRBV6-6 and J is TRBJ2-1, with a weak D call TRBD1 (6 bases). Trimming took off 2 bases at V and 6 bases at J, with 11 bases between the two ends. This CDR3 region has 14 residues. CDR1 is MNHNY, CDR2 SVGAGI, per germline (reference sequence). The CDR3 region is CASSYRDKTNEQFF. The CDR3 nucleotides are TGTGCCAGCAGTTACCGGGACAAGACCAATGAGCAGTTCTTC.

The table lists this clone with a count of one. The chain employs TRBV28 and TRBJ1-5, with D possibly matching TRBD1 (5 bases). The CDR3 extends over 16 amino acids. Trimming removed 3 bases at V and 0 bases at J, with 12 bases between. CDR1 is MDHEN, CDR2 SYDVKM, per germline. CDR3 protein: CASSLGGKYSNQPQHF. The CDR3 DNA reads as TGTGCCAGCAGTTTGGGGGGAAAATATAGCAATCAGCCCCAGCATTTT. Together with reference TRBV28 and TRBJ1-5, the CDR3 gives the full variable domain: DVKVTQSSRYLVKRTGEKVFLECVQDMDHENMFWYRQDPGLGLRLIYFSYDVKMKEKGDIPEGYSVSREKKERFSLILESASTNQTSMYLCASSLGGKYSNQPQHFGDGTRLSIL.

This clone has only a few counts. The chain is built from TRBV29-1 and TRBJ1-1; the D is unclear. The V and J ends lost 1 base and 1 base respectively, with 10 bases between them. The CDR3 totals 14 residues. CDR1 and CDR2 from the germline V gene are SQVTM and ANQGSEA. The DNA of the CDR3 is TGCAGCGTTGAAGTTAGAGGTCCGAACACTGAAGCTTTCTTT. Residues: CSVEVRGPNTEAFF.